This T cell receptor (beta chain) emerged from a study of T cells after yellow fever vaccination. Points on this clonotype: Antigen: not known.

Each CDR3 protein is one row after TCRdb ran MiXCR on the 5' RACE reads. The sample lists approximately 300,000 distinct CDR3 sequences, 8.7% occurring once. CDR1 and CDR2 (germline): SEHNR, FQNEAQ (reference sequence). V lost 1 base and J lost 7, with 14 bases in between. The CDR3 spans 14 residues. Study-wide results and caveats: It was a small share of clonotypes that appeared in both CD4 and CD8 compartments.

Specimen: PBMCs, collected on the day of the first yellow fever vaccination. The J gene is TRBJ2-7, the V gene TRBV7-9, with D tentatively TRBD1 (6 bases). The sequence derives from a young man who received the YFV17D yellow fever vaccine. This chain's CDR3 is CASSLETGFVEQYF. In DNA form, the CDR3 reads TGTGCCAGCAGCTTAGAGACAGGCTTTGTGGAGCAGTACTTC.